The T cell receptor beta chain described here comes from a study of CD8+CD57+ T cells in acquired aplastic anemia. All sequencing subjects had displayed CD8+CD57+ cell expansion on flow cytometry. Profiles of TCR beta VDJ and CDR3 were generated from a genomic DNA template. A single record per CDR3 protein comes from TCRdb applying MiXCR to the reads. Seen here are around 430,000 distinct CDR3 sequences, approximately 32% observed once, and the top ten hold 0.75% to 0.95%. Germline V gives CDR1 LNHNV, CDR2 YYDKDF (reference sequence). This CDR3 is 14 amino acids long. With V trimmed by 3 bases and J by 7 bases, 4 bases remained unmatched.

This sequence originates from a human donor with aplastic anemia. Specimen: sorted CD4+, CD8+, or CD8+CD57+ T cells (not recorded which) from PBMCs. The rearrangement joins TRBV15 to TRBJ1-5; TRBD1 aligns across 9 bases. CDR3 nucleotides: TGTGCCACCAGCAGCAGACAGGGGGAGCAGCCCCAGCATTTT. This gives the protein CATSSRQGEQPQHF.